Sequencing of this T cell receptor beta chain was carried out in a study of CD8 T cells in ankylosing spondylitis. Broader study findings: In synovial fluid and blood from reactive arthritis, some motif variants were previously reported.

Trimming took 0 bases from V and 5 from J; bases not matched to a gene: 6. The germline gives CDR1 SGDLS, CDR2 YYNGEE. This CDR3 has 15 residues. This clonotype was recorded at least ten times. As yet, its antigen is unknown. One entry per CDR3 protein, called by TCRdb with MiXCR from the 5' RACE reads. Of some 42,000 distinct CDR3 sequences in the sample, roughly 2.5% were seen once. The sample comprised blood, either unsorted or a sorted T cell fraction (not recorded which). The J gene is TRBJ2-3, the V gene TRBV9; 7 bases agree with TRBD2. This sequence originates from a male donor with ankylosing spondylitis or in good health (not recorded which). The CDR3 bases are TGTGCCAGCAGCGTAGAGGGAGGGTCAGGAGATACGCAGTATTTT. Translated, it gives CASSVEGGSGDTQYF. Supplemented by reference TRBV9 and TRBJ2-3, the full variable domain reads DSGVTQTPKHLITATGQRVTLRCSPRSGDLSVYWYQQSLDQGLQFLIQYYNGEERAKGNILERFSAQQFPDLHSELNLSSLELGDSALYFCASSVEGGSGDTQYFGPGTRLTVL.